Below, 22 T cell receptor beta chains from the same sample are listed, as sequenced in a study of T cell responses to AZD1222 COVID-19 vaccine. The assay was immunoSEQ multiplex PCR, and TCRdb's table has in-frame clones only and misses some. The table shows about 90,000 clones, with 91% occurring only once. Sequencing was performed on peripheral blood, taken on day 0 of MenACWY control vaccination. These receptor sequences come from an adult in good health.

The CDR3 region is CASSPGTSGGFGNEQFF. The CDR3 coding sequence is TGTGCCAGCAGTCCCGGGACTAGCGGGGGCTTTGGAAATGAGCAGTTCTTC. V usage is TRBV28 and J usage is TRBJ2-1, with 14 bases lining up with TRBD2. Germline V gene sequence: CDR1 MDHEN, CDR2 SYDVKM. Trimming at V came to 5 bases and at J to 7 bases, leaving 10 bases not matched to a gene. This CDR3 contains 17 residues.

This rearrangement joins TRBV24-1 to TRBJ1-5; D is ambiguous. CDR3 size: 12 residues. V lost 5 bases to trimming and J lost 11 bases, with 12 bases between them. Germline V lookup: CDR1 KGHDR, CDR2 SFDVKD. The CDR3 DNA follows: TGTGCCACCAGTGTAGGTGCGGGGACCCAGCATTTT. This sequence encodes CATSVGAGTQHF.

This rearrangement joins TRBV28 to TRBJ1-4; unclear D gene. The CDR3 length is 14 residues. From germline, CDR1 is MDHEN and CDR2 SYDVKM. Trimming pared 3 bases from V and 0 bases from J, leaving 5 bases between. The CDR3 nucleotides are TGTGCCAGCAGTTTTCACTCAACTAATGAAAAACTGTTTTTT. It codes for CASSFHSTNEKLFF.

V is TRBV5-1 and J is TRBJ1-1; D is perhaps TRBD1 (6 bases). The CDR3 consists of 14 residues. CDR1 is SGHRS, CDR2 YFSETQ, per germline. The V and J ends lost 0 bases and 3 bases respectively, with 9 bases between them. As DNA, the CDR3 is TGCGCCAGCAGCTTGGCCGGGGGGCACACTGAAGCTTTCTTT. Residues: CASSLAGGHTEAFF.

The chain joins TRBV18 to TRBJ1-1; tentatively, D is TRBD1 (6 bases). The CDR3 is 15 amino acids. Germline V gives CDR1 KGHSH, CDR2 LQKENI. Trimming left V 3 bases short and J 0 bases short, with 11 bases between. The CDR3 DNA follows: TGTGCCAGCTCACCCCTGGACAGCATGAACACTGAAGCTTTCTTT. It translates to CASSPLDSMNTEAFF.

The chain couples TRBV28 to TRBJ2-3, with 9 bases matching TRBD1. CDR1 is MDHEN and CDR2 is SYDVKM in the germline V gene. The CDR3 has 14 amino acids. The junction had 8 bases not matched to a gene; V was cut back by 7 bases and J by 6 bases. In DNA, the CDR3 is TGTGCCAGCAATAACAGGGGGCGCGTGGATACGCAGTATTTT. It is translated as CASNNRGRVDTQYF.

This clone appeared a single time. The chain combines TRBV19 with TRBJ2-2, with TRBD2 identical over 16 bases. CDR1 and CDR2 (germline): LNHDA, SQIVND (reference sequence). CDR3 length equals 18 residues. Trimming removed 5 bases from V and 2 bases from J; junction bases left unmatched: 5. The CDR3 loop is CASSLGTSGRANTGELFF. CDR3 sequence (DNA): TGTGCCAGTAGTCTCGGGACTAGCGGGAGGGCCAACACCGGGGAGCTGTTTTTT.

V and J are TRBV6-5 and TRBJ2-3; D is unclear. This CDR3 region has 15 residues. Germline assignment: CDR1 MNHEY and CDR2 SVGAGI. Between the trimmed V and J ends, which lost 2 bases and 0 bases, there was a span of 9 bases. CDR3 nucleotides: TGTGCCAGCAGTTACGACACCAAAAGCACAGATACGCAGTATTTT. This translates into CASSYDTKSTDTQYF.

V is TRBV27 and J is TRBJ1-2; TRBD1 matches at 8 bases. The CDR3 has 11 residues. V lost 6 bases to trimming and J lost 9 bases; unmatched junction nucleotides: 3. The V gene's germline CDR1 is MNHEY and CDR2 SMNVEV (reference sequence). The CDR3 bases are TGTGCCAGCAGGGGGGACAGGCGCTACACCTTC. It specifies CASRGDRRYTF.

The chain couples TRBV3-1 (or the pseudogene TRBV3-2) to TRBJ2-7; 10 positions agree with TRBD1. Germline V lookup: CDR1 LGHDT, CDR2 YNNKEL (reference sequence). The V segment lost 3 bases and the J segment 5 bases; nucleotides outside the gene matches: 7. The CDR3 extends over 15 amino acids. CDR3 loop: CASSQAGTGANEQYF. DNA for the CDR3: TGTGCCAGCAGCCAGGCCGGGACAGGGGCTAACGAGCAGTACTTC.

The CDR3 region has the DNA TGTGCCAGTAGTATAGTACAGAGCAATCAGCCCCAGCATTTT. It is translated as CASSIVQSNQPQHF. This rearrangement joins TRBV19 to TRBJ1-5; D is uncertain. The CDR3 contains 14 residues. With 1 base removed from V and 1 base from J, the gap between germline ends came to 5 bases. The V gene's germline CDR1 is LNHDA and CDR2 SQIVND (reference sequence).

The chain recombines TRBV27 with TRBJ2-3, with D possibly TRBD2 on 6 matching bases. Germline-derived CDR1 and CDR2 are MNHEY and SMNVEV (reference sequence). Trimming took 5 bases from V and 6 from J, leaving 18 bases between them. The CDR3 consists of 15 residues. Written as DNA, the CDR3 is TGTGCCAGCAGTAAACATGTGGGGGGTAAGGATACGCAGTATTTT. This codes for CASSKHVGGKDTQYF.

This sequence joins TRBV4-2 and TRBJ2-1; D not certain. Trimming removed 3 bases from V and 3 bases from J, with 15 bases in between. The germline gives CDR1 LGHNA, CDR2 YNFKEQ. This CDR3 contains 16 residues. CDR3 loop: CASSQSVTGFYNEQFF. The CDR3, as DNA: TGTGCCAGCAGCCAGTCGGTTACCGGATTCTACAATGAGCAGTTCTTC.

V gene TRBV15 combines with J gene TRBJ2-6; 8 positions agree with TRBD1. This CDR3 region has 16 residues. With 3 bases clipped from V and 2 bases from J, the junction kept 3 bases outside the gene matches. CDR1 is LNHNV, CDR2 YYDKDF, per germline (reference sequence). The CDR3: CATSSVTGAGANVLTF. The CDR3 DNA sequence: TGTGCCACCAGCAGCGTGACAGGGGCTGGGGCCAACGTCCTGACTTTC.

This chain links TRBV29-1 with TRBJ2-5; no definite D call. Germline V gene sequence: CDR1 SQVTM, CDR2 ANQGSEA. The CDR3 has 12 amino acids. The ends were cut back, 4 bases at V and 3 bases at J, with 9 bases in the middle. DNA of the CDR3: TGCAGCGTTGCAGGTCAGGAAGAGACCCAGTACTTC. Its translation: CSVAGQEETQYF. Full variable domain (remainder filled in from reference TRBV29-1 and TRBJ2-5): SAVISQKPSRDICQRGTSLTIQCQVDSQVTMMFWYRQQPGQSLTLIATANQGSEATYESGFVIDKFPISRPNLTFSTLTVSNMSPEDSSIYLCSVAGQEETQYFGPGTRLLVL.

This clone was counted once. This chain links TRBV7-8 with TRBJ1-5; D is possibly TRBD1 (6 bases). V was cut by 4 bases and J by 2 bases, with 15 bases left in between. CDR1 SGHVS and CDR2 FQNEAQ come from the germline V gene. The CDR3 runs to 16 residues. CDR3 in amino acids: CASSSQGLWGNQPQHF. The CDR3 DNA reads TGTGCCAGCAGCTCCCAGGGGTTGTGGGGCAATCAGCCCCAGCATTTT.

The chain couples TRBV19 to TRBJ2-1, with TRBD1 matching over 7 bases. With 5 bases clipped from V and 8 bases from J, the junction kept 6 bases outside the gene matches. Looked up from germline, CDR1 is LNHDA and CDR2 is SQIVND (reference sequence). This CDR3 has 13 amino acids. The CDR3: CASSSTGRYEQFF. CDR3 coding DNA: TGTGCCAGTAGTTCGACAGGGCGCTATGAGCAGTTCTTC. The full variable domain, in which reference TRBV19 and TRBJ2-1 provide the parts outside the CDR3, is DGGITQSPKYLFRKEGQNVTLSCEQNLNHDAMYWYRQDPGQGLRLIYYSQIVNDFQKGDIAEGYSVSREKKESFPLTVTSAQKNPTAFYLCASSSTGRYEQFFGPGTRLTVL.

V usage is TRBV4-3 and J usage is TRBJ2-5, with 10 positions matching TRBD1. The length of the CDR3 is 14 residues. Germline values: CDR1 LGHNA, CDR2 YSLEER. The trim removed 6 bases at V and 4 bases at J, leaving 5 bases unmatched. The CDR3 region is CASSTTGGGETQYF. The CDR3 DNA reads TGCGCCAGCAGTACGACAGGGGGCGGAGAGACCCAGTACTTC.

The chain is built from TRBV5-1 and TRBJ1-6; D is ambiguous. The V and J ends lost 5 bases and 6 bases respectively, with 15 bases between them. Germline assignment: CDR1 SGHRS and CDR2 YFSETQ. The CDR3 is 15 residues long. Written as DNA, the CDR3 is TGCGCCAGCAGAACAGCCCTATCCCCTAATTCACCCCTCCACTTT. Encoded protein: CASRTALSPNSPLHF.

V usage is TRBV4-2 and J usage is TRBJ2-1; 7 nucleotides match TRBD1. V lost 1 base and J lost 6; bases outside the gene matches: 6. Germline V gives CDR1 LGHNA, CDR2 YNFKEQ. The CDR3 sequence is 15 residues long. The CDR3 loop is CASSQGQGGINEQFF. The CDR3 DNA reads TGTGCCAGCAGCCAAGGACAGGGTGGGATCAATGAGCAGTTCTTC.

This clone was seen only once. The V gene is TRBV11-2, the J gene TRBJ1-2, with unresolved D. Germline CDR1 is SGHAT and CDR2 is FQNNGV. Trimming took 0 bases from V and 3 from J, leaving 8 bases between them. The CDR3 loop spans 14 amino acids. For the CDR3, the DNA is TGTGCCAGCAGCTTAGATGCCGCAGACTATGGCTACACCTTC. This sequence encodes CASSLDAADYGYTF.

This chain uses TRBV19 with TRBJ2-5; D unresolved. V lost 3 bases, J lost 2 bases, and 7 bases lay in between. CDR3 length equals 13 residues. Germline loops: CDR1 LNHDA, CDR2 SQIVND (reference sequence). The CDR3 DNA reads TGTGCCAGTAGTATGTCTGAACAAGAGACCCAGTACTTC. Translated, it gives CASSMSEQETQYF.